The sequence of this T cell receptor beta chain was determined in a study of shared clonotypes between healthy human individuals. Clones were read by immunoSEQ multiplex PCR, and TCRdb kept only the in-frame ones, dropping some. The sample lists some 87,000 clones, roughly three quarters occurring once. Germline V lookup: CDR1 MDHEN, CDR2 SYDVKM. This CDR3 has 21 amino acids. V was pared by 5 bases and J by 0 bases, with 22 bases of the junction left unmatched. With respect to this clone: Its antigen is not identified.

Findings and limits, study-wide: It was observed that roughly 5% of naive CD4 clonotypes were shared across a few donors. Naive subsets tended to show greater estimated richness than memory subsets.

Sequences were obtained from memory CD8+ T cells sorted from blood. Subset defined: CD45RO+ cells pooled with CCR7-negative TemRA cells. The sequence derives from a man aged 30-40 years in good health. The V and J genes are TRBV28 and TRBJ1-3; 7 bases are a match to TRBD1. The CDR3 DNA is TGTGCCAGCAGTCCAACCTATGGACAGGTCCAGCTAGTTTTCTCTGGAAACACCATATATTTT. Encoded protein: CASSPTYGQVQLVFSGNTIYF.